The 8 T cell receptor beta chains reported below all come from one sample, sequenced in a study of T cells after yellow fever vaccination. TCRdb used MiXCR to reprocess the 5' RACE reads, holding one entry per CDR3 protein. The table shows 300,000 to 400,000 distinct CDR3 sequences, with around 13% occurring only once. The sequences come from CD4+ T cells sorted from PBMCs, collected 15 days after the yellow fever booster vaccination. These receptors were taken from a man between 18 and 29 years old who received the YFV17D yellow fever vaccine.

This clonotype turned up a few times. The V gene is TRBV6-6, the J gene TRBJ1-1; 9 nucleotides align to TRBD1. The V segment lost 7 bases and the J segment 11 bases; nucleotides outside the gene matches: 17. This CDR3 region has 15 residues. The germline CDR1 and CDR2 sequences are MNHNY and SVGAGI (reference sequence). In DNA, the CDR3 is TGTGCCAGCATCGACTCCTCGACAGGGGGTAGGCGCGCTTTCTTT. Amino acids: CASIDSSTGGRRAFF.

The V call is TRBV12-3 or TRBV12-4, the J call TRBJ1-1; D is possibly TRBD1 (6 bases). The CDR3 loop spans 16 amino acids. Trimming stripped 3 bases from V and 1 base from J, with 15 bases between. CDR3 residues: CASSFGQGLANTEAFF. The CDR3 DNA reads TGTGCCAGCAGTTTTGGCCAGGGGCTGGCGAACACTGAAGCTTTCTTT.

This clonotype has a handful of counts. The CDR3 region is CASTQGTGAGEQFF. Here the CDR3 DNA reads TGTGCCAGCACCCAGGGAACCGGGGCGGGTGAGCAGTTCTTC. The chain employs TRBV6-2 or TRBV6-3 and TRBJ2-1; D assignment may be TRBD1 or TRBD2 (5 bases each). CDR3 length equals 14 residues. Per germline, CDR1 MNHEY and CDR2 SVGEGT. Trimming pared 7 bases from V and 9 bases from J, leaving 19 bases between.

This clonotype occurred many times. The gene calls are TRBV12-3 or TRBV12-4 and TRBJ2-1; 8 bases are a match to TRBD2. V was pared by 6 bases and J by 10 bases, with 17 bases of the junction left unmatched. CDR3 length equals 16 residues. DNA for the CDR3: TGTGCCAGCAGGCACGGGGGGGCAGGGGCAATGTCGGAGCAGTTCTTC. This gives the protein CASRHGGAGAMSEQFF.

This clonotype was recorded at least ten times. The chain recombines TRBV7-2 with TRBJ1-5; D unclear. The germline V gene encodes CDR1 SGHTA and CDR2 FQGNSA. V was cut by 5 bases and J by 4 bases, with 12 bases left in between. The CDR3 covers 14 residues. The CDR3 protein is CASSPDGTNQPQHF. Here the CDR3 DNA reads TGTGCCAGCAGCCCGGACGGAACAAATCAGCCCCAGCATTTT.

In this sample, this clonotype turned up a few times. The chain has TRBV7-9 and TRBJ2-2; 11 nucleotides agree with TRBD1. The CDR3 is made up of 13 amino acids. Germline V gene data show CDR1 as SEHNR and CDR2 as FQNEAQ (reference sequence). Unmatched junction bases numbered 4, after V lost 10 bases and J lost 6 bases. CDR3 nucleotides: TGTGCCACCGGACAGGGGGCTGCCGGGGAGCTGTTTTTT. It encodes CATGQGAAGELFF.

In its sample, this clonotype was seen a few times. The J gene is TRBJ2-2, the V gene TRBV27, with D possibly matching TRBD1 (5 bases). The germline V gene has CDR1 MNHEY and CDR2 SMNVEV (reference sequence). This CDR3 region has 16 residues. V was clipped by 6 bases and J by 0 bases, with 14 bases between them. Written as DNA, the CDR3 is TGTGCCAGCAGCCGTCCCAGGGTCGCGAACACCGGGGAGCTGTTTTTT. Translated: CASSRPRVANTGELFF.

A few counts support this clonotype. This chain connects TRBV5-1 to TRBJ1-2, with TRBD1 matching over 8 bases. The ends lost 2 bases at V and 3 bases at J; junction bases unmatched: 6. CDR1 is SGHRS and CDR2 is YFSETQ in the germline V gene. The CDR3 runs 15 residues. In DNA, the CDR3 is TGCGCCAGCAGCTTAACTCCGACAGGGGACTATGGCTACACCTTC. Its protein product is CASSLTPTGDYGYTF.